The 20 T cell receptor beta chains below were found in one sample sequenced in a study of blood T cell repertoires in COVID-19. Clones were sequenced by immunoSEQ multiplex PCR, and TCRdb holds only the in-frame ones, with some missing. The sample yields some 200,000 clones, just over 85% seen once. Sequenced material: peripheral blood. The receptors come from a man in his forties or fifties with acute or convalescent COVID-19.

The chain combines TRBV3-1 (or the pseudogene TRBV3-2) with TRBJ1-2; possibly TRBD1 for D (6 bases). CDR1 and CDR2 from the germline V gene are LGHDT and YNNKEL (reference sequence). V shed 8 bases and J shed 2 bases, with 9 bases lying between them. The CDR3 sequence is 12 residues long. CDR3 in amino acids: CASYRENYGYTF. CDR3 sequence (DNA): TGTGCCAGCTACAGGGAAAACTATGGCTACACCTTC.

The V call is TRBV19, the J call TRBJ1-2; 7 bases match TRBD1. The germline CDR1 and CDR2 sequences are LNHDA and SQIVND (reference sequence). There are 15 residues in the CDR3. With 5 bases clipped from V and 7 bases from J, the junction kept 13 bases outside the gene matches. CDR3 protein: CASSFWTGSEFGYTF. The CDR3 DNA reads TGTGCCAGTAGTTTCTGGACAGGATCCGAATTTGGCTACACCTTC.

The table lists this clone with a few counts. The chain recombines TRBV7-7 with TRBJ1-3; D is unresolved. Germline V gene sequence: CDR1 SSHAT, CDR2 FNYEAQ (reference sequence). The V end was cut by 5 bases, the J end by 0 bases, with 5 bases between. CDR3 length equals 13 residues. In DNA form, the CDR3 reads TGTGCCAGCAGCCCAAACTCTGGAAACACCATATATTTT. Amino acids: CASSPNSGNTIYF.

The chain joins TRBV7-6 to TRBJ1-2; 9 nucleotides line up with TRBD1. The CDR3 covers 15 residues. With 4 bases clipped from V and 7 bases from J, the junction kept 10 bases outside the gene matches. CDR1 is SGHVS and CDR2 is FNYEAQ in the germline V gene. The CDR3: CASSSTPGQGTGYTF. In DNA, the CDR3 is TGTGCCAGCAGCTCCACCCCAGGACAGGGGACTGGCTACACCTTC.

J is TRBJ2-2 and V is TRBV9; no reliable D call. There are 15 residues in the CDR3. Trimming removed 1 base at V and 3 bases at J, with 10 bases between. Germline V gene sequence: CDR1 SGDLS, CDR2 YYNGEE. The chain's CDR3 is CASSVSPSDTGELFF. The CDR3 DNA follows: TGTGCCAGCAGCGTATCACCCTCGGACACCGGGGAGCTGTTTTTT.

The V gene is TRBV3-1 (or the pseudogene TRBV3-2), the J gene TRBJ1-1; D unclear. The CDR3 covers 17 residues. Trimming removed 0 bases at V and 0 bases at J, with 14 bases between. CDR1 is LGHDT and CDR2 is YNNKEL in the germline V gene (reference sequence). The CDR3 nucleotides are TGTGCCAGCAGCCAAGACGGGAGGGCTTCACTGAACACTGAAGCTTTCTTT. Translating gives CASSQDGRASLNTEAFF.

This chain connects TRBV7-9 to TRBJ2-3, with D maybe TRBD2 (6 bases). V was pared by 5 bases and J by 9 bases, with 15 bases between. This CDR3 comprises 13 residues. CDR1 is SEHNR and CDR2 is FQNEAQ in the germline V gene (reference sequence). The chain's CDR3 is CASSREAGYTQYF. The CDR3 region has the DNA TGTGCCAGCAGCCGTGAGGCGGGGTACACGCAGTATTTT.

The chain joins TRBV10-3 to TRBJ2-7, with 9 bases aligning to TRBD1. This CDR3 spans 18 amino acids. Germline V CDR1 and CDR2: ENHRY, SYGVKD. V gave up 5 bases and J gave up 4 bases; unmatched junction bases: 18. The CDR3 loop is CAISPIGSGTGSEYEQYF. DNA of the CDR3: TGTGCCATCAGTCCAATAGGTTCCGGGACAGGGAGCGAATACGAGCAGTACTTC.

The chain carries TRBV6-5 and TRBJ1-3; tentative D call: TRBD1 (5 bases). The CDR3 loop spans 15 amino acids. With 6 bases removed from V and 4 bases from J, the gap between germline ends came to 16 bases. CDR1 MNHEY and CDR2 SVGAGI come from the germline V gene. CDR3 DNA sequence: TGTGCCAGCAGCCCCTGGCAGGGCGGCGGAAACACCATATATTTT. It is translated as CASSPWQGGGNTIYF.

The genes are TRBV5-1 and TRBJ1-4, with TRBD1 matching over 8 bases. CDR1 and CDR2 from the germline V gene are SGHRS and YFSETQ. The CDR3 spans 15 residues. Trimming cost V 0 bases and J 7 bases; bases outside gene matches: 5. The CDR3 loop reads CASSLVPGGGEKLFF. The CDR3 DNA sequence: TGCGCCAGCAGCTTGGTTCCAGGGGGCGGTGAAAAACTGTTTTTT.

The chain employs TRBV18 and TRBJ1-1; D unresolved. The germline V gene has CDR1 KGHSH and CDR2 LQKENI. Trimming shortened V by 8 bases and J by 1 base, and 11 bases separated the two germline ends. The CDR3 covers 13 residues. The CDR3, as DNA: TGTGCCAGCCAGGCCACACCGAACACTGAAGCTTTCTTT. Amino acid sequence: CASQATPNTEAFF.

The chain joins TRBV18 to TRBJ1-5; a weak D match, TRBD1 (5 bases). Trimming removed 3 bases at V and 0 bases at J, with 6 bases between. There are 14 residues in the CDR3. Germline CDR1 is KGHSH and CDR2 is LQKENI. The CDR3 sequence is CASSPQGSNQPQHF. The CDR3, as DNA: TGTGCCAGCTCACCGCAGGGTAGCAATCAGCCCCAGCATTTT.

The chain carries TRBV2 and TRBJ2-3; D is perhaps TRBD2 (5 bases). Germline V lookup: CDR1 SNHLY, CDR2 FYNNEI. The CDR3 totals 15 residues. The V end was cut by 3 bases, the J end by 8 bases, with 18 bases between. CDR3 sequence (DNA): TGTGCCAGCAGTGAGTGGCAGGCCTCCGCGGGTACGCAGTATTTT. It specifies CASSEWQASAGTQYF.

The gene calls are TRBV5-6 and TRBJ2-5, with 11 bases aligning to TRBD2. The ends lost 3 bases at V and 3 bases at J; junction bases unmatched: 1. CDR1 and CDR2 (germline): SGHDT, YYEEEE. The CDR3 length is 14 residues. CDR3 residues: CASSSLAGEETQYF. In DNA form, the CDR3 reads TGTGCCAGCAGCTCACTAGCGGGGGAAGAGACCCAGTACTTC.

This chain links TRBV6-5 with TRBJ1-1, with 9 bases that match TRBD1. There are 13 residues in the CDR3. Per germline, CDR1 MNHEY and CDR2 SVGAGI. V was clipped by 5 bases and J by 6 bases; unmatched bases: 4. CDR3 bases: TGTGCCAGCAGTCCTAACAGGGGGCCTGAAGCTTTCTTT. This gives the protein CASSPNRGPEAFF.

The rearrangement links TRBV18 to TRBJ2-5, with a weak D call TRBD1 (7 bases). V lost 3 bases to trimming and J lost 4 bases, with 15 bases between them. CDR1 is KGHSH and CDR2 is LQKENI in the germline V gene. This CDR3 region has 15 residues. This chain's CDR3 is CASSPWDRAGETQYF. CDR3 DNA sequence: TGTGCCAGCTCACCTTGGGACAGAGCGGGAGAGACCCAGTACTTC.

The chain combines TRBV5-6 with TRBJ1-6; D is undetermined. Germline V gives CDR1 SGHDT, CDR2 YYEEEE. Trimming removed 0 bases at V and 9 bases at J, with 13 bases between. The CDR3 consists of 15 residues. The CDR3 sequence: CASSLGPGRFSPLHF. The CDR3 nucleotides are TGTGCCAGCAGCTTGGGGCCGGGGAGGTTTTCACCCCTCCACTTT.

V and J are TRBV5-1 and TRBJ1-5, with 7 positions matching TRBD1. V was pared by 5 bases and J by 0 bases, with 8 bases of the junction left unmatched. Germline-derived CDR1 and CDR2 are SGHRS and YFSETQ. This CDR3 has 16 residues. The CDR3 spells CASRAGTASSNQPQHF. The CDR3 DNA follows: TGCGCCAGCAGAGCCGGGACAGCGAGTAGCAATCAGCCCCAGCATTTT.

V and J are TRBV4-2 and TRBJ1-2; 7 nucleotides agree with TRBD1. The CDR3 sequence is 15 residues long. CDR1 is LGHNA and CDR2 is YNFKEQ in the germline V gene. After removal of 3 bases from V and 0 bases from J, the junction contained 4 bases not matched to a gene. The CDR3 DNA reads TGTGCCAGCAGCCAGGCGACAGGGACTAACTATGGCTACACCTTC. Translated: CASSQATGTNYGYTF.

This sequence joins TRBV10-3 and TRBJ1-5; 7 nucleotides match TRBD1. V shed 10 bases and J 6 bases; nucleotides not matched to a gene: 12. There are 14 residues in the CDR3. CDR1 and CDR2 from the germline V gene are ENHRY and SYGVKD. The CDR3 DNA is TGTGCCACGACCCCCCAGGGGGGAGGTCAGCCCCAGCATTTT. Translated, it gives CATTPQGGGQPQHF.